One T cell receptor (beta chain) is described in this entry. The antigen is undetermined. These donors were members of the roughly 120-subject validation cohort, a group separate from the roughly 670-subject first cohort. The data belong to a study of cytomegalovirus exposure and HLA in healthy donors. Study as a whole: A subsequent analysis stated that the 100 to 150 validation repertoires were run on the same platform as the approximately 700 first-cohort repertoires. Study results and caveats: In vitro experiments confirmed that a few CMV-associated chains were specific for CMV antigens. Diagnosis of cytomegalovirus status made by the classifier reportedly showed high specificity and sensitivity.

The CDR3 is made up of 12 amino acids. The V gene end was trimmed by 6 bases and the J gene end by 4 bases; junction bases not matched to a gene: 3. Germline CDR1 GTSNPN, CDR2 SVGIG (reference sequence). Sequencing used immunoSEQ multiplex PCR; TCRdb keeps in-frame clones, though not all of them. The repertoire holds approximately 150,000 clones, with roughly 90% as singletons. The gene calls are TRBV30 and TRBJ2-7; 10 bases match TRBD1. The sample consisted of PBMCs. The source of this sequence is a man younger than 35 in good health and CMV-seropositive. The CDR3 DNA sequence: TGTGCCTGCCTGGGACAGGGGTACGAGCAGTACTTC. Amino acid sequence: CACLGQGYEQYF.